The 14 T cell receptor beta chains listed next were all sequenced from one sample in a study of cytomegalovirus exposure and HLA in healthy donors. TCRdb's table, derived via immunoSEQ multiplex PCR, lists solely in-frame clones and lacks some. Of 65,000 or so clones in the sample, roughly nine tenths were seen once. Specimen: PBMCs. These receptor sequences come from a woman aged 18-29 years in good health and CMV-seronegative.

A few counts support this clone. The chain links TRBV10-2 to TRBJ1-5; 7 nucleotides line up with TRBD1. Germline assignment: CDR1 WSHSY and CDR2 SAAADI. Trimming took 4 bases from V and 0 from J; bases not matched to a gene: 12. This CDR3 region has 18 residues. The chain's CDR3 is CASSGTGRVLYSNQPQHF. The CDR3 DNA reads as TGCGCCAGCAGTGGGACAGGCCGAGTACTTTATAGCAATCAGCCCCAGCATTTT.

The chain combines TRBV9 with TRBJ1-2, with 8 bases matching TRBD1. Germline CDR1 and CDR2: SGDLS and YYNGEE. This CDR3 has 15 amino acids. J was trimmed by 2 bases and V by 5 bases; bases with no gene match: 8. CDR3 residues: CASRTGTGLNYGYTF. CDR3 DNA: TGTGCCAGCAGAACAGGGACAGGACTCAACTATGGCTACACCTTC.

The V call is TRBV6-6, the J call TRBJ1-1; TRBD1 matches 8 bases. V dropped 7 bases and J dropped 1; count of bases not matched to a gene: 5. The CDR3 has 14 amino acids. Germline CDR1 is MNHNY and CDR2 is SVGAGI (reference sequence). CDR3 sequence (DNA): TGTGCCAGCAATCCACAGGGGGGGAACACTGAAGCTTTCTTT. It specifies CASNPQGGNTEAFF.

The chain has TRBV6-6 and TRBJ2-5; 12 bases are shared with TRBD2. CDR3 length: 14 amino acids. V was clipped by 7 bases and J by 10 bases; unmatched bases: 10. The germline V gene encodes CDR1 MNHNY and CDR2 SVGAGI (reference sequence). The CDR3 protein is CASNQRTSGDLQYF. For the CDR3, the DNA is TGTGCCAGCAACCAAAGGACTAGCGGGGACCTCCAGTACTTC.

The chain uses TRBV7-6 and TRBJ1-1; 7 bases fit TRBD1. Trimming cost V 5 bases and J 1 base; bases outside gene matches: 4. The CDR3 has 14 amino acids. CDR1 and CDR2 (germline): SGHVS, FNYEAQ. The CDR3 nucleotides are TGTGCCAGCAGCGCGTGGACAGGGAACACTGAAGCTTTCTTT. Protein product: CASSAWTGNTEAFF.

The rearrangement joins TRBV29-1 to TRBJ1-1; 8 nucleotides match TRBD1. The CDR3 is 12 residues long. Germline CDR1 is SQVTM and CDR2 is ANQGSEA. V shed 8 bases and J 6 bases; nucleotides not matched to a gene: 8. CDR3 sequence: CSTRPGGPEAFF. CDR3 DNA: TGCAGCACCAGACCAGGGGGCCCTGAAGCTTTCTTT.

The V gene is TRBV4-1, the J gene TRBJ2-1, with D possibly being TRBD2 (5 bases). V lost 5 bases and J lost 4, with 21 bases in between. CDR3 length: 17 amino acids. CDR1 is MGHRA and CDR2 is YSYEKL in the germline V gene. The CDR3 here is CASSILPSGLEYNEQFF. The CDR3 DNA reads TGCGCCAGCAGCATTCTACCCAGCGGTTTAGAGTACAATGAGCAGTTCTTC.

This rearrangement joins TRBV19 to TRBJ1-5; a possible D gene is TRBD1 (5 bases). This CDR3 contains 11 residues. The V gene's germline CDR1 is LNHDA and CDR2 SQIVND (reference sequence). Trimming removed 5 bases from V and 10 bases from J, with 9 bases in between. Here the CDR3 DNA reads TGTGCCAGTAGTCGGGGGGGACCCCAGCATTTT. Translating gives CASSRGGPQHF.

This chain connects TRBV5-1 to TRBJ1-5, with a weak D call TRBD1 (6 bases). V was pared by 0 bases and J by 3 bases, with 10 bases between. The CDR3 is 15 amino acids. Germline V gene sequence: CDR1 SGHRS, CDR2 YFSETQ. This CDR3 is CASSLEGTINQPQHF. CDR3 bases: TGCGCCAGCAGCTTGGAGGGGACAATCAATCAGCCCCAGCATTTT.

The chain links TRBV6-1 to TRBJ2-7; the D gene is possibly TRBD2 (6 bases). Per the germline V gene, CDR1 is MNHNS and CDR2 is SASEGT. This CDR3 contains 12 residues. V lost 8 bases, J lost 1 base, and 9 bases lay in between. This CDR3 is CASGEESYEQYF. The CDR3 bases are TGTGCCAGCGGGGAGGAATCCTACGAGCAGTACTTC.

J is TRBJ1-3 and V is TRBV11-3, with TRBD1 identical over 9 bases. After removal of 5 bases from V and 8 bases from J, the junction contained 13 bases not matched to a gene. CDR3 length: 16 residues. From germline, CDR1 is SGHNT and CDR2 YENEEA. The CDR3 DNA reads as TGTGCCAGCAGCCCCAACGCCGGGACAGGGAAATACACCATATATTTT. Protein: CASSPNAGTGKYTIYF.

J is TRBJ2-5 and V is TRBV5-1; D call uncertain. Deletions cut 3 bases from V and 5 bases from J, with 5 bases between. The CDR3 contains 11 residues. The V gene's germline CDR1 is SGHRS and CDR2 YFSETQ. CDR3 loop: CASSSSETQYF. CDR3 sequence (DNA): TGCGCCAGCAGCTCGTCGGAGACCCAGTACTTC.

The chain employs TRBV5-8 and TRBJ2-3, with D maybe TRBD2 (6 bases). CDR1 SGHTS and CDR2 YDEGEE come from the germline V gene. The CDR3 extends over 13 amino acids. V was trimmed by 5 bases and J by 5 bases, leaving 12 bases between them. In nucleotides, the CDR3 is TGTGCCAGCAGTCCCGGGAGTATAGATACGCAGTATTTT. It yields the protein CASSPGSIDTQYF.

The J gene is TRBJ2-6, the V gene TRBV5-1; possible D gene TRBD1, 5 bases. The CDR3 runs to 15 residues. Germline assignment: CDR1 SGHRS and CDR2 YFSETQ. Trimming shortened V by 6 bases and J by 0 bases, and 10 bases separated the two germline ends. Here the CDR3 reads CASKLGVSGANVLTF. CDR3 DNA sequence: TGCGCCAGCAAATTAGGGGTCTCTGGGGCCAACGTCCTGACTTTC.